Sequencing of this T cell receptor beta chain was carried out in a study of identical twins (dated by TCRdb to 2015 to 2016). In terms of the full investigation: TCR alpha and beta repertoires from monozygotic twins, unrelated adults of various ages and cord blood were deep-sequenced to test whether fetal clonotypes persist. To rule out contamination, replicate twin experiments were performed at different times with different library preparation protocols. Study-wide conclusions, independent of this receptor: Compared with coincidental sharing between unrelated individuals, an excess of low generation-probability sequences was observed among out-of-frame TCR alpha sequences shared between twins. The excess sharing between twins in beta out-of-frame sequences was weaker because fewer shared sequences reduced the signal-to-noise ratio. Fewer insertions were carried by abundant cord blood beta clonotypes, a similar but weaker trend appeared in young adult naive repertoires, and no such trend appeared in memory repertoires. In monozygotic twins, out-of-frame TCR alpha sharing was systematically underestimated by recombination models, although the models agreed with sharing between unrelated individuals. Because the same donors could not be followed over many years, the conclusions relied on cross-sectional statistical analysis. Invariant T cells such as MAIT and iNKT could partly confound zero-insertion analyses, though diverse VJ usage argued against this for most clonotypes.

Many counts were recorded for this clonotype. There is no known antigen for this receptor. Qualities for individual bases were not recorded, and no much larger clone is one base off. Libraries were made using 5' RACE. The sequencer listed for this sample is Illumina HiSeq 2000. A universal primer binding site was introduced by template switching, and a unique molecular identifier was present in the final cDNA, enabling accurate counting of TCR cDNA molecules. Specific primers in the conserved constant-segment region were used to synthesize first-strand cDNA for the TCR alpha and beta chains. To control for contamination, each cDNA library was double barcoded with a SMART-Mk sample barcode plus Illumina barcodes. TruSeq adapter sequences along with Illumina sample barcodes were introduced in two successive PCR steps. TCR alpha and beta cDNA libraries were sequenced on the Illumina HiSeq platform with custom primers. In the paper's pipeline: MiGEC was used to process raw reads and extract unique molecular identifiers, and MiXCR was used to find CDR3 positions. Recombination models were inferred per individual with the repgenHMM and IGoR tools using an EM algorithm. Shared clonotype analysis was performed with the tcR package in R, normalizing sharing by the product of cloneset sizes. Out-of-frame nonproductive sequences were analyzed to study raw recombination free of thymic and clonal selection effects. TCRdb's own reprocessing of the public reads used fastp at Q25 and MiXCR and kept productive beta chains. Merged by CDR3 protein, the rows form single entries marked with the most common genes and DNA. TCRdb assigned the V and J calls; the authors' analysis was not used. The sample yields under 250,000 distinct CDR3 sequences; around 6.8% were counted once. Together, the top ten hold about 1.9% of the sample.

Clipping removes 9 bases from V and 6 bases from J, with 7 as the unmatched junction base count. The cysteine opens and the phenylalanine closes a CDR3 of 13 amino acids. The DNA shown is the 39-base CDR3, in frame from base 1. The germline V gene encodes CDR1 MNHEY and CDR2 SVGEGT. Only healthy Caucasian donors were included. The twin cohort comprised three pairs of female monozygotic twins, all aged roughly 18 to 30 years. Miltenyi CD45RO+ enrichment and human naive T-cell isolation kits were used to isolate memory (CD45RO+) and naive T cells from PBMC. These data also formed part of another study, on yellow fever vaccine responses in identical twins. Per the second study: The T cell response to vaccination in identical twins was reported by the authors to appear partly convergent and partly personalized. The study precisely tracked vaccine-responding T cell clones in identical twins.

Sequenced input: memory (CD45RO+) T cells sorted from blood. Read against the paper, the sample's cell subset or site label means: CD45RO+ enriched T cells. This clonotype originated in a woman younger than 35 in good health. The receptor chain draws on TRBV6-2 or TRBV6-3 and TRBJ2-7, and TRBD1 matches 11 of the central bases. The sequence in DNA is TGTGCCAGTGCTTCCGGGACAGGGGGCGAGCAGTACTTC. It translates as CASASGTGGEQYF.